Below are 25 T cell receptor beta chains sequenced from a single sample in a study of OX40 agonist ivuxolimab in advanced cancers. Receptors were amplified or captured by the immunoSEQ multiplex PCR assay. Sourced from immuneACCESS, this table was stored by TCRdb with only in-frame sequences that have V and J called. A share of the clones is absent; for the studies checked, an unresolved V gene accounts for under half, and the remainder has no known explanation. Within this sample are tens of thousands of clones, with roughly 84% of them counted one time only. In total, the top ten clones hold roughly 0.6% of the sample. The material was CD4+ or CD8+ T cells sorted from blood, obtained in a trial of the OX40 agonist ivuxolimab. All receptors come from an adult with an advanced solid tumor such as melanoma, head and neck, liver or kidney cancer.

The chain has TRBV6-1 and TRBJ2-7; 9 bases are a match to TRBD2. The germline gives CDR1 MNHNS, CDR2 SASEGT. The CDR3 is 15 amino acids. V was clipped by 1 base and J by 2 bases; unmatched bases: 3. The CDR3, as DNA: TGTGCCAGCAGTGAAGACCCTAGCGGGACCTACGAGCAGTACTTC. Protein: CASSEDPSGTYEQYF.

The V and J genes are TRBV6-7 and TRBJ2-5; 8 nucleotides align to TRBD1. TRBV6-7 is an ORF, with its function uncertain. The CDR3 runs 17 residues. Trimming at V came to 0 bases and at J to 7 bases, leaving 13 bases not matched to a gene. CDR3 residues: CASSYSRTGPGGGTQYF. CDR3 sequence (DNA): TGTGCCAGCAGTTACTCGAGGACAGGGCCCGGAGGGGGGACCCAGTACTTC.

The chain carries TRBV5-4 and TRBJ2-2; 14 bases agree with TRBD2. Germline trimming cut 4 bases from V and 4 bases from J; bases unmatched to any gene: 9. This CDR3 is built from 18 residues. Germline V gene data show CDR1 as SGHNT and CDR2 as YYREEE (reference sequence). This CDR3 reads CASSAGLAGAQGTGELFF. CDR3 in DNA: TGTGCCAGCAGCGCGGGACTAGCGGGGGCTCAGGGCACCGGGGAGCTGTTTTTT.

This chain uses TRBV12-5 with TRBJ2-1, with D hard to call. Per the germline V gene, CDR1 is LGHNT and CDR2 is FRNRAP. V was clipped by 0 bases and J by 8 bases, with 17 bases between them. CDR3 size: 16 residues. Here the CDR3 reads CASGLVMVGFRDEQFF. The DNA for the CDR3 is TGTGCTAGTGGTTTGGTAATGGTAGGGTTTAGGGATGAGCAGTTCTTC.

The chain joins TRBV7-2 to TRBJ1-3, with 10 nucleotides matching TRBD1. The CDR3 sequence is 16 residues long. Germline CDR1 SGHTA, CDR2 FQGNSA. V shed 1 base, J shed 0 bases, and the junction held 0 bases outside the gene matches. The CDR3 DNA follows: TGTGCCAGCAGCTTAGGGACAGGGGGCTCTGGAAACACCATATATTTT. Its translation is CASSLGTGGSGNTIYF.

V is TRBV2 and J is TRBJ2-5; 7 positions match TRBD1. The CDR3 totals 12 residues. V dropped 2 bases and J dropped 13; count of bases not matched to a gene: 7. Germline V gene lookup returns CDR1 SNHLY and CDR2 FYNNEI. The CDR3 here is CASSERDSRRYF. CDR3 DNA: TGTGCCAGCAGTGAAAGGGACAGCCGACGGTACTTC.

The genes are TRBV19 and TRBJ1-2; D call uncertain. Trimming cost V 3 bases and J 3 bases, with 8 bases left between them. The V gene's germline CDR1 is LNHDA and CDR2 SQIVND (reference sequence). This CDR3 spans 13 amino acids. The CDR3 protein is CASSMPEDYGYTF. CDR3 bases: TGTGCCAGTAGTATGCCGGAGGACTATGGCTACACCTTC.

The J gene is TRBJ2-2, the V gene TRBV21-1; the listed D gene, TRBD1, was not tested against the DNA. TRBV21-1 is a listed pseudogene. The CDR3 is 16 amino acids. The CDR3 DNA sequence: TGTGCCAGCAGCCTACGACAGGGTGAAAGAGGCGGGGAGCTGTTTTTT. Its protein is CASSLRQGERGGELFF.

This chain uses TRBV20-1 with TRBJ1-1; D is unresolved. Germline assignment: CDR1 DFQATT and CDR2 SNEGSKA (reference sequence). V lost 6 bases to trimming and J lost 1 base, with 6 bases between them. CDR3 length equals 11 residues. The CDR3 protein is CSANRNTEAFF. DNA of the CDR3: TGCAGTGCCAACAGGAACACTGAAGCTTTCTTT.

CDR3 DNA: TGTGCCAGCGGGGCCGGACAGGGAGGAACTGAAGCTTTCTTT. The encoded protein is CASGAGQGGTEAFF. The chain carries TRBV5-8 and TRBJ1-1; 8 bases fit TRBD1. Germline V CDR1 and CDR2: SGHTS, YDEGEE. V shed 7 bases, J shed 5 bases, and the junction held 10 bases outside the gene matches. CDR3 size: 14 residues.

As DNA, the CDR3 is TGTGCCTGGACCCGGAGGAGGTGGGCAACTAATGAAAAACTGTTTTTT. Residues: CAWTRRRWATNEKLFF. V usage is TRBV30 and J usage is TRBJ1-4; D remains unclear. Germline CDR1 is GTSNPN and CDR2 is SVGIG (reference sequence). CDR3 size: 16 residues. The V and J ends lost 4 bases and 0 bases respectively, with 15 bases between them.

The genes are TRBV2 and TRBJ2-5; D gene uncertain. The CDR3 runs to 12 residues. CDR1 SNHLY and CDR2 FYNNEI come from the germline V gene. V shed 3 bases and J shed 5 bases, with 7 bases lying between them. CDR3 in amino acids: CASSEVAETQYF. CDR3 coding DNA: TGTGCCAGCAGTGAGGTGGCGGAGACCCAGTACTTC.

The chain joins TRBV21-1 to TRBJ1-1. TRBV21-1 is annotated as a pseudogene. The CDR3 loop spans 19 amino acids. CDR3 nucleotide sequence: TGTGCCAGCAGCAAAGCGCAAGGGGGCGGGGGAAACATGAACACTGAAGCTTTCTTT. Protein: CASSKAQGGGGNMNTEAFF.

The rearrangement links TRBV5-1 to TRBJ2-7, with a tentative D call TRBD1 (6 bases). Germline V gene data show CDR1 as SGHRS and CDR2 as YFSETQ. V lost 0 bases to trimming and J lost 5 bases, with 12 bases between them. The CDR3 covers 14 residues. The CDR3 region is CASSLVAQGHEQYF. Here the CDR3 DNA reads TGCGCCAGCAGCTTGGTAGCACAGGGCCACGAGCAGTACTTC.

This clone was detected ten times or more. This chain uses TRBV10-3 with TRBJ1-6; weak D call: TRBD1 (6 bases). Trimming took off 5 bases at V and 7 bases at J, with 12 bases between the two ends. This CDR3 region has 14 residues. Germline CDR1 and CDR2: ENHRY and SYGVKD. The CDR3 DNA follows: TGTGCCATCAGTCCCGGGACACAGAATTCACCCCTCCACTTT. Translated: CAISPGTQNSPLHF.

This clone appeared a single time. The chain recombines TRBV4-1 with TRBJ2-7; 8 bases map to TRBD1. Germline V gene data show CDR1 as MGHRA and CDR2 as YSYEKL. The CDR3 has 16 residues. V shed 3 bases and J 0 bases; nucleotides not matched to a gene: 7. The CDR3 loop reads CASSQGWTGNSYEQYF. CDR3 nucleotide sequence: TGCGCCAGCAGCCAGGGTTGGACAGGGAACTCCTACGAGCAGTACTTC.

The chain uses TRBV28 and TRBJ2-1; 7 positions match TRBD2. Trimming removed 10 bases from V and 10 bases from J; junction bases left unmatched: 10. Germline CDR1 and CDR2: MDHEN and SYDVKM. The CDR3 sequence is 12 residues long. CDR3 region: CATGGPRGEQFF. In DNA, the CDR3 is TGTGCCACGGGGGGTCCCCGCGGGGAGCAGTTCTTC.

V gene TRBV19 combines with J gene TRBJ2-5; 9 bases align to TRBD2. This CDR3 has 15 residues. J lost 4 bases, V lost 3 bases, and 6 bases had no gene match. The germline CDR1 and CDR2 sequences are LNHDA and SQIVND (reference sequence). CDR3 nucleotide sequence: TGTGCCAGTAGTATTTGGACTAGCGACCCAGAGACCCAGTACTTC. Amino acids: CASSIWTSDPETQYF.

The chain carries TRBV30 and TRBJ2-7; either TRBD1 or TRBD2 may supply D (5 bases each). The CDR3 runs to 15 residues. Germline V gene sequence: CDR1 GTSNPN, CDR2 SVGIG (reference sequence). The V and J ends lost 0 bases and 2 bases respectively, with 14 bases between them. The CDR3 DNA reads TGTGCCTGGAGTGTCGGGACGTTGTCCCCCTACGAGCAGTACTTC. It is translated as CAWSVGTLSPYEQYF. The full variable domain, completed using reference TRBV30 and TRBJ2-7, is SQTIHQWPATLVQPVGSPLSLECTVEGTSNPNLYWYRQAAGRGLQLLFYSVGIGQISSEVPQNLSASRPQDRQFILSSKKLLLSDSGFYLCAWSVGTLSPYEQYFGPGTRLTVT.

The chain employs TRBV15 and TRBJ1-1, with a possible D match to TRBD1 (5 bases). The V gene lost 0 bases and the J gene lost 1 base, with 9 bases spanning the gap. Germline V gene sequence: CDR1 LNHNV, CDR2 YYDKDF (reference sequence). There are 15 residues in the CDR3. In nucleotides, the CDR3 is TGTGCCACCAGCAGAGATCGCGGGGGGAACACTGAAGCTTTCTTT. It is translated as CATSRDRGGNTEAFF.

This clone was observed once. The V gene is TRBV5-4, the J gene TRBJ1-5; tentatively, D is TRBD1 (5 bases). Germline V gene sequence: CDR1 SGHNT, CDR2 YYREEE (reference sequence). Trimming removed 3 bases from V and 1 base from J, with 11 bases in between. The CDR3 contains 15 residues. The chain's CDR3 is CASSSGGGSNQPQHF. The CDR3 bases are TGTGCCAGCAGCTCCGGGGGAGGGAGCAATCAGCCCCAGCATTTT.

This chain joins TRBV30 and TRBJ2-3; maybe TRBD2 (6 bases). Germline V gives CDR1 GTSNPN, CDR2 SVGIG (reference sequence). Trimming took off 2 bases at V and 3 bases at J, with 15 bases between the two ends. This CDR3 has 15 amino acids. The CDR3 is CAWSFRGFGTDTQYF. CDR3 DNA sequence: TGTGCCTGGAGTTTCCGGGGGTTCGGAACAGATACGCAGTATTTT.

V gene TRBV5-4 combines with J gene TRBJ2-7, with 7 bases matching TRBD1. Looked up from germline, CDR1 is SGHNT and CDR2 is YYREEE (reference sequence). The junction had 2 bases not matched to a gene; V was cut back by 0 bases and J by 2 bases. This CDR3 has 14 residues. This CDR3 reads CASSLGQGAYEQYF. CDR3 sequence (DNA): TGTGCCAGCAGCTTGGGACAGGGAGCCTACGAGCAGTACTTC.

The chain combines TRBV4-2 with TRBJ2-5; TRBD2 agrees at 11 bases. From germline, CDR1 is LGHNA and CDR2 YNFKEQ. J gave up 1 base and V 1 base, and 2 bases lay outside the gene matches. The CDR3 contains 16 residues. The CDR3 region is CASSQVLAGGQETQYF. The CDR3 bases are TGTGCCAGCAGCCAAGTCCTAGCGGGGGGCCAAGAGACCCAGTACTTC.

V gene TRBV10-2 combines with J gene TRBJ1-3; D may be TRBD1 (5 bases). V was trimmed by 3 bases and J by 4 bases, leaving 10 bases between them. This CDR3 is 14 amino acids long. Germline V gives CDR1 WSHSY, CDR2 SAAADI. The CDR3 bases are TGCGCCAGCAGTGAATCTGGGACGGGAAACACCATATATTTT. It translates to CASSESGTGNTIYF.